The present T cell receptor beta chain was sequenced within a study of PD-1 blockade in classical Hodgkin lymphoma. Study observations and caveats: Reports described newly diagnosed patients as having lower baseline TCR diversity than healthy donors.

Each patient experienced a relapse that followed autologous stem cell transplantation, and brentuximab vedotin exposure varied. CDR3 length equals 18 residues. CDR1 and CDR2 (germline): SNHLY, FYNNEI. The trim removed 7 bases at V and 2 bases at J, leaving 15 bases unmatched. As concerns this clone: Its target is unknown.

Data came from immunoSEQ multiplex PCR; TCRdb stores just in-frame clones and leaves some out. The profile shows around 45,000 clones, roughly 72% of them singletons. Material: peripheral blood mononuclear cells (PBMCs), obtained before the second cycle of nivolumab. The TCR originated in a human donor with classical Hodgkin lymphoma. The chain has TRBV2 and TRBJ2-1; 9 bases fit TRBD2. The CDR3 sequence is CASKTYGKRGETYNEQFF. CDR3 in DNA: TGTGCCAGCAAAACTTACGGTAAGCGGGGGGAAACCTACAATGAGCAGTTCTTC.